The T cell receptor (beta chain) described here comes from a study of cytomegalovirus exposure and HLA in healthy donors. V shed 2 bases and J shed 13 bases, with 9 bases lying between them. Per the germline V gene, CDR1 is MNHNS and CDR2 is SASEGT. The CDR3 spans 11 residues. Concerning this clone: Its antigen is not identified.

This PCR relied on a set of 60 Vbeta primers and 13 Jbeta primers. Sequencing was performed with immunoSEQ multiplex PCR; in TCRdb, only in-frame clones are kept and a portion is missing. The sample totals 100,000 to 150,000 clones. Notes on the study in general: In most subjects, TCR beta sequences reportedly gave accurate predictions of HLA-A and HLA-B alleles.

The clonotype originates from a man younger than 40 in good health and CMV-seronegative. The chain couples TRBV6-1 to TRBJ2-1; TRBD1 is a possible D gene (5 bases). The sample taken for sequencing was PBMCs. The CDR3 is CASSEYQGQFF. In nucleotides, the CDR3 is TGTGCCAGCAGTGAATACCAGGGACAGTTCTTC.